Reported below is one TCR beta chain. The data derive from a study of blood T cell repertoires in COVID-19. Study summary: Samples representing acute and convalescent COVID-19 were sourced from the United States, Italy and Spain. T cells, B-cell-depleted T cells, or PBMCs provided the cDNA or gDNA that served as material.

Original processing notes: Amplification of reference gene primers provided the estimated nucleated cell counts. The table came from immunoSEQ multiplex PCR; TCRdb's copy has only in-frame clones and leaves some out. The DNA was the basis for D and trimming; V, J and clone size are from that table. The sample has some 460,000 clones, roughly 91% seen once. Germline CDR1 reads SGHNT; CDR2 reads YYREEE (reference sequence). The CDR3 extends over 13 amino acids. The V end lost 4 bases, the J end lost 8 bases, and 14 bases lay between the germline ends. The specimen sequenced was peripheral blood. This receptor was obtained from a woman aged 25 to 39 with acute or convalescent COVID-19. The chain has TRBV5-4 and TRBJ2-3; D is possibly TRBD2 (5 bases). CDR3 nucleotide sequence: TGTGCCAGCAGCCCCCCGGGGTGGCGTACGCAGTATTTT. Protein: CASSPPGWRTQYF.